These 24 T cell receptor beta chains were all obtained from the same sample, sequenced in a study of T cells in tumors after PD-1 blockade (dated by TCRdb to the late 2010s). The protocol used for the library was the immunoSEQ multiplex PCR assay. Drawn from immuneACCESS, this table holds only the in-frame rearrangements with V and J called that TCRdb kept. Clones are partly lost; checked studies trace under half to an unresolved V gene and leave the rest unexplained. This sample comprises around 21,000 clones, 81% of them detected only once. The top ten constitute around 25% of the sample. Material: PBMCs, obtained after anti-PD-1 therapy. These receptors came from a human donor with advanced basal cell or squamous cell carcinoma (not recorded which).

This chain joins TRBV27 and TRBJ1-3; D gene unclear. The CDR3 runs to 13 residues. V lost 3 bases and J 4 bases, leaving 7 bases between the germline ends. Germline V CDR1 and CDR2: MNHEY, SMNVEV (reference sequence). CDR3 residues: CASSLRSGNTIYF. The CDR3 nucleotides read TGTGCCAGCAGTTTGAGGTCAGGAAACACCATATATTTT.

The V and J genes are TRBV13 and TRBJ2-5, with a possible D match to TRBD1 (7 bases). Trimming removed 4 bases at V and 5 bases at J, with 14 bases between. The CDR3 is 14 amino acids. The germline V gene has CDR1 PRHDT and CDR2 FYEKMQ (reference sequence). The DNA for the CDR3 is TGTGCCAGCAGCTGGCGGGACAGAAGGGAGACCCAGTACTTC. Translated: CASSWRDRRETQYF.

V and J are TRBV7-2 and TRBJ2-2; the match to TRBD2 covers 10 bases. There are 16 residues in the CDR3. Germline V CDR1 and CDR2: SGHTA, FQGNSA. V shed 4 bases and J 4 bases; nucleotides not matched to a gene: 6. The CDR3 region has the DNA TGTGCCAGCAGCTGGCCGAGCGGGGGGGCCACCGGGGAGCTGTTTTTT. Protein product: CASSWPSGGATGELFF.

V gene TRBV7-9 combines with J gene TRBJ1-4; no definite D call. Trimming shortened V by 2 bases and J by 8 bases, and 15 bases separated the two germline ends. The CDR3 is made up of 15 amino acids. CDR1 and CDR2 from the germline V gene are SEHNR and FQNEAQ (reference sequence). The CDR3 loop reads CASSLSIGLREKLFF. The CDR3 coding sequence is TGTGCCAGCAGCTTAAGCATCGGGTTGCGGGAAAAACTGTTTTTT.

Only one count was recorded for this clone. This chain joins TRBV9 and TRBJ2-1; D unresolved. From germline, CDR1 is SGDLS and CDR2 YYNGEE. This CDR3 has 13 residues. Trimming left V 2 bases short and J 5 bases short, with 8 bases between. The CDR3 is CASSVGRNNEQFF. In DNA, the CDR3 is TGTGCCAGCAGCGTGGGCCGAAACAATGAGCAGTTCTTC.

The chain has TRBV19 and TRBJ2-5; perhaps TRBD2 as D (6 bases). V was clipped by 11 bases and J by 5 bases, with 9 bases between them. The CDR3 extends over 10 amino acids. Germline V lookup: CDR1 LNHDA, CDR2 SQIVND (reference sequence). CDR3 in DNA: TGTGCCGCAGGGAGGGAGACCCAGTACTTC. It is translated as CAAGRETQYF.

The chain combines TRBV2 with TRBJ2-2; D call uncertain. The CDR3 is 13 residues long. Deletions cut 4 bases from V and 5 bases from J, with 8 bases between. CDR1 and CDR2 from the germline V gene are SNHLY and FYNNEI. CDR3 sequence: CASSAYGTGELFF. DNA for the CDR3: TGTGCCAGCAGTGCGTACGGGACCGGGGAGCTGTTTTTT.

The gene calls are TRBV10-2 and TRBJ2-1, with 10 nucleotides matching TRBD2. The CDR3 extends over 18 amino acids. Germline V gives CDR1 WSHSY, CDR2 SAAADI. V lost 8 bases, J lost 2 bases, and 15 bases stayed unmatched. The DNA for the CDR3 is TGCGCCAGCGGAGGCCAACCTAGCGGGGGTGTTACCTACAATGAGCAGTTCTTC. Encoded protein: CASGGQPSGGVTYNEQFF.

This clone was counted a few times. The chain couples TRBV5-1 to TRBJ2-7; tentatively, D is TRBD1 (6 bases). Germline values: CDR1 SGHRS, CDR2 YFSETQ. Trimming shortened V by 0 bases and J by 2 bases, and 9 bases separated the two germline ends. CDR3 size: 14 residues. DNA for the CDR3: TGCGCCAGCAGCTTGGAAACAGGGACCTACGAGCAGTACTTC. Its protein product is CASSLETGTYEQYF.

As for this clone: The junction and the germline gene differ at one end; a read error may be behind it. V usage is TRBV28 and J usage is TRBJ2-2; TRBD1 matches at 7 bases. This CDR3 comprises 16 residues. CDR1 is MDHEN and CDR2 is SYDVKM in the germline V gene. CDR3 amino acids: CASSSPGQVIRRGAVF. CDR3 bases: TGTGCCAGCAGTTCCCCTGGACAGGTTATACGCCGGGGAGCTGTTTTT.

The chain has TRBV5-1 and TRBJ2-3; 10 positions match TRBD1. J gave up 4 bases and V 4 bases, and 6 bases lay outside the gene matches. CDR1 SGHRS and CDR2 YFSETQ come from the germline V gene. CDR3 size: 15 residues. The CDR3 nucleotides read TGCGCCAGCAGCCAGACAGGGGGCTGGGCAGATACGCAGTATTTT. Translating it yields CASSQTGGWADTQYF.

The chain uses TRBV5-1 and TRBJ2-7; D call uncertain. V dropped 0 bases and J dropped 0 bases, with 7 bases sitting between them. CDR1 is SGHRS, CDR2 YFSETQ, per germline. CDR3 size: 14 residues. Here the CDR3 DNA reads TGCGCCAGCAGCTTGGTTACCGACTCCTACGAGCAGTACTTC. Protein: CASSLVTDSYEQYF.

The gene calls are TRBV10-3 and TRBJ2-3; 9 bases fit TRBD2. This CDR3 has 14 residues. After removal of 9 bases from V and 2 bases from J, the junction contained 6 bases not matched to a gene. Germline values: CDR1 ENHRY, CDR2 SYGVKD. The CDR3 bases are TGTGCCATGGGACTAGCTCGAAACACAGATACGCAGTATTTT. Translating gives CAMGLARNTDTQYF.

The CDR3 region is CASSLTLAGGSDTQYF. The CDR3 DNA follows: TGTGCCAGTAGCCTCACGCTAGCGGGAGGGTCAGATACGCAGTATTTT. The rearrangement joins TRBV19 to TRBJ2-3; TRBD2 matches 12 bases. The V segment lost 6 bases and the J segment 4 bases; nucleotides outside the gene matches: 8. The CDR3 is 16 amino acids. Germline V lookup: CDR1 LNHDA, CDR2 SQIVND (reference sequence). Full variable domain (missing parts from reference TRBV19 and TRBJ2-3): DGGITQSPKYLFRKEGQNVTLSCEQNLNHDAMYWYRQDPGQGLRLIYYSQIVNDFQKGDIAEGYSVSREKKESFPLTVTSAQKNPTAFYLCASSLTLAGGSDTQYFGPGTRLTVL.

V is TRBV18 and J is TRBJ1-3; D possibly corresponds to TRBD1 (5 bases). Per the germline V gene, CDR1 is KGHSH and CDR2 is LQKENI. The CDR3 spans 17 residues. Trimming cost V 2 bases and J 0 bases, with 14 bases left between them. CDR3 residues: CASSPAARADSGNTIYF. For the CDR3, the DNA is TGTGCCAGCTCACCAGCGGCCAGGGCGGACTCTGGAAACACCATATATTTT.

The chain employs TRBV5-5 and TRBJ2-7; 10 bases match TRBD2. The CDR3 is made up of 14 amino acids. Per the germline V gene, CDR1 is SGHKS and CDR2 is YYEKEE (reference sequence). Trimming at V came to 2 bases and at J to 5 bases, leaving 4 bases not matched to a gene. The CDR3 coding sequence is TGTGCCAGCAGCTTAGCGGGAGGGCCCCACGAGCAGTACTTC. Protein sequence: CASSLAGGPHEQYF.

This clone occurred once. This chain uses TRBV5-1 with TRBJ2-5; unclear D gene. Germline loops: CDR1 SGHRS, CDR2 YFSETQ. Trimming shortened V by 4 bases and J by 0 bases, and 1 base separated the two germline ends. The CDR3 is 11 amino acids. This CDR3 is CASSNQETQYF. The CDR3 coding sequence is TGCGCCAGCAGCAACCAAGAGACCCAGTACTTC. Looking up the rest from reference TRBV5-1 and TRBJ2-5 gives the full variable domain: KAGVTQTPRYLIKTRGQQVTLSCSPISGHRSVSWYQQTPGQGLQFLFEYFSETQRNKGNFPGRFSGRQFSNSRSEMNVSTLELGDSALYLCASSNQETQYFGPGTRLLVL.

V is TRBV28 and J is TRBJ2-7, with 9 bases fitting TRBD2. CDR3 length: 17 amino acids. The germline CDR1 and CDR2 sequences are MDHEN and SYDVKM. The J segment lost 0 bases and the V segment lost 4 bases, leaving 10 bases of the junction unmatched. CDR3 DNA: TGTGCCAGCAGTTCCTCCCCTGTTAGCGGGAGCTCCTACGAGCAGTACTTC. Its protein is CASSSSPVSGSSYEQYF.

The V call is TRBV7-9, the J call TRBJ2-7, with 12 bases fitting TRBD1. Germline CDR1 SEHNR, CDR2 FQNEAQ (reference sequence). The V gene end was trimmed by 5 bases and the J gene end by 0 bases; junction bases not matched to a gene: 5. This CDR3 has 16 residues. The CDR3 coding sequence is TGTGCCAGCAGCCCCCGGGACAGGGGGCCCTCCTACGAGCAGTACTTC. Protein product: CASSPRDRGPSYEQYF.

The rearrangement uses TRBV2 and TRBJ2-2; TRBD1 matches at 8 bases. This CDR3 contains 14 residues. Germline loops: CDR1 SNHLY, CDR2 FYNNEI. After removal of 7 bases from V and 6 bases from J, the junction contained 7 bases not matched to a gene. CDR3 region: CASMGDRRPGELFF. Written as DNA, the CDR3 is TGTGCCAGCATGGGGGACAGGCGGCCCGGGGAGCTGTTTTTT.

This chain uses TRBV27 with TRBJ2-3; 7 bases match TRBD1. The J segment lost 11 bases and the V segment lost 7 bases, leaving 12 bases of the junction unmatched. The CDR3 is made up of 13 amino acids. Germline CDR1 reads MNHEY; CDR2 reads SMNVEV (reference sequence). CDR3 loop: CASKEGALSKQYF. CDR3 sequence (DNA): TGTGCCAGCAAAGAGGGGGCACTTAGTAAGCAGTATTTT.

This clone showed up just once. The chain joins TRBV6-1 to TRBJ2-4; D may be TRBD2 (6 bases). V lost 1 base and J 7 bases, leaving 8 bases between the germline ends. Looked up from germline, CDR1 is MNHNS and CDR2 is SASEGT. CDR3 length equals 13 residues. This CDR3 reads CASSEEGRNIQYF. The CDR3 nucleotides read TGTGCCAGCAGTGAAGAAGGGAGGAACATTCAGTACTTC.

This chain uses TRBV2 with TRBJ1-2; D not certain. Germline assignment: CDR1 SNHLY and CDR2 FYNNEI. This CDR3 spans 13 amino acids. The ends were cut back, 1 base at V and 6 bases at J, with 9 bases in the middle. The CDR3 loop reads CASSEVGSDGYTF. The CDR3 nucleotides read TGTGCCAGCAGTGAAGTGGGTTCTGATGGCTACACCTTC.

The chain couples TRBV3-1 (or the pseudogene TRBV3-2) to TRBJ2-1; 11 bases are shared with TRBD2. The V and J ends lost 4 bases and 6 bases, in that order; junction bases with no gene match: 8. Germline CDR1 and CDR2: LGHDT and YNNKEL (reference sequence). The CDR3 spans 16 residues. DNA of the CDR3: TGTGCCAGCAGCCGTAAGGGACTAGCGGTCTCCAATGAGCAGTTCTTC. This sequence encodes CASSRKGLAVSNEQFF.